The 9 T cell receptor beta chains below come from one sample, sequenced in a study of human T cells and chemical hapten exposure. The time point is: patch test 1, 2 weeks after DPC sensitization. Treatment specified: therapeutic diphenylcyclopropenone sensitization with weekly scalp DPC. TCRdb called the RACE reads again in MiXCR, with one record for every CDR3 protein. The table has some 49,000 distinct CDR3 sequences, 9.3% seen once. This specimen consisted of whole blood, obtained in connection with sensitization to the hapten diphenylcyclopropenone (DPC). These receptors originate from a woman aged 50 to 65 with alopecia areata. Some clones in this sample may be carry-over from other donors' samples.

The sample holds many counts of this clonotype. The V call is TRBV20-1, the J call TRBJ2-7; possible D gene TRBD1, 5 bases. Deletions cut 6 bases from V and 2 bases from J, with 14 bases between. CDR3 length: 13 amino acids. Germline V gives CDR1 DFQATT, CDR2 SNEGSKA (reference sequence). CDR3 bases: TGCAGTGCCAGCGAAACAGGAACCTACGAGCAGTACTTC. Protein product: CSASETGTYEQYF.

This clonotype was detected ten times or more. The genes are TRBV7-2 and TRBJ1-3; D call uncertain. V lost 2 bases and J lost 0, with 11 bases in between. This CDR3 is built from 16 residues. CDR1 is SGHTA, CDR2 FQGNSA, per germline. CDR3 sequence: CASSLTDASSGNTIYF. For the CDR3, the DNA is TGTGCCAGCAGCTTAACGGACGCCAGCTCTGGAAACACCATATATTTT. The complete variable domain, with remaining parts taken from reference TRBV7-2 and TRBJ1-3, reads GAGVSQSPSNKVTEKGKDVELRCDPISGHTALYWYRQSLGQGLEFLIYFQGNSAPDKSGLPSDRFSAERTGGSVSTLTIQRTQQEDSAVYLCASSLTDASSGNTIYFGEGSWLTVV.

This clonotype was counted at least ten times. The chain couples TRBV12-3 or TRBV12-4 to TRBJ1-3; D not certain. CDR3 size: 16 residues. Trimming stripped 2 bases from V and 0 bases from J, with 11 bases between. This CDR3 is CASSLMAGVSGNTIYF. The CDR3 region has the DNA TGTGCCAGCAGTTTAATGGCAGGAGTCTCTGGAAACACCATATATTTT.

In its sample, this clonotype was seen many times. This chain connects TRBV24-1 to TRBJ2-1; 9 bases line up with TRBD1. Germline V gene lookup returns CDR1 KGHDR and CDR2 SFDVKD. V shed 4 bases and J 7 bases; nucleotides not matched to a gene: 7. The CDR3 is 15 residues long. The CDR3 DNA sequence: TGTGCCACCAGTGAGGCCGGGACAGGGTTTAATGAGCAGTTCTTC. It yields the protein CATSEAGTGFNEQFF.

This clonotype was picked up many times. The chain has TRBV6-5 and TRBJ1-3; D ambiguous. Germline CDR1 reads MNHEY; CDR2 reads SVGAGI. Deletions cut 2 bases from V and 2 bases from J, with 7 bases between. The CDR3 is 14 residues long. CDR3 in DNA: TGTGCCAGCAGTTACGGTACTGCTGGAAACACCATATATTTT. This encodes CASSYGTAGNTIYF.

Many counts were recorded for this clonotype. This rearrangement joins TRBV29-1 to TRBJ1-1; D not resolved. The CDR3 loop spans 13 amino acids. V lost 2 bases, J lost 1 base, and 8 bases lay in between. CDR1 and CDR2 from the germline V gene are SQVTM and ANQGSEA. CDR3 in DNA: TGCAGCGTTGAATTCATCACGAACACTGAAGCTTTCTTT. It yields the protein CSVEFITNTEAFF.

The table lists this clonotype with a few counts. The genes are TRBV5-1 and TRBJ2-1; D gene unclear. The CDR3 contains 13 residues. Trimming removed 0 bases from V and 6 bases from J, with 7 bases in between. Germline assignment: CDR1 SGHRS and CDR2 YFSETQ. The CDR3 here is CASSLGWTNEQFF. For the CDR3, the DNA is TGCGCCAGCAGCTTGGGCTGGACCAATGAGCAGTTCTTC. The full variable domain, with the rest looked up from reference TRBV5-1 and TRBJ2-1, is KAGVTQTPRYLIKTRGQQVTLSCSPISGHRSVSWYQQTPGQGLQFLFEYFSETQRNKGNFPGRFSGRQFSNSRSEMNVSTLELGDSALYLCASSLGWTNEQFFGPGTRLTVL.

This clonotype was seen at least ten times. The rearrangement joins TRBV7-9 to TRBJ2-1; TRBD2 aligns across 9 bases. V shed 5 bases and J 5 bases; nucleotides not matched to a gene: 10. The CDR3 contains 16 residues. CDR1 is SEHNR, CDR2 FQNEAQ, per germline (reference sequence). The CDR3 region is CASSPLRTSVDNEQFF. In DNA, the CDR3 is TGTGCCAGCAGCCCATTGCGGACTAGCGTAGACAATGAGCAGTTCTTC.

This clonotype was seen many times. The CDR3 nucleotides are TGCAGTGCTAGAGAGCGTGGGCGCGGAAATGAGCAGTTCTTC. It codes for CSARERGRGNEQFF. The rearrangement joins TRBV20-1 to TRBJ2-1; the D is unclear. Germline V gene sequence: CDR1 DFQATT, CDR2 SNEGSKA (reference sequence). The CDR3 consists of 14 residues. Deletions cut 0 bases from V and 7 bases from J, with 13 bases between.